The 2 T cell receptor beta chains below come from one sample, sequenced in a study of blood T cells in healthy people across ages. A second PCR, run for about 7 to 11 cycles, used a sample-barcoded 5' primer plus a J-beta primer mix. TCRdb fed the 5' RACE reads into MiXCR, producing one record per CDR3 protein. Among roughly 1.5 million distinct CDR3 sequences listed, 40% to 45% were seen once. The sequenced sample was blood. These receptors were taken from a woman aged 18-29 years in good health.

The chain couples TRBV27 to TRBJ2-7; D unresolved. The germline gives CDR1 MNHEY, CDR2 SMNVEV (reference sequence). There are 15 residues in the CDR3. V lost 0 bases and J 3 bases, leaving 12 bases between the germline ends. CDR3 amino acids: CASSLSTPGGYEQYF. CDR3 coding DNA: TGTGCCAGCAGTTTATCGACACCAGGTGGCTACGAGCAGTACTTC.

J is TRBJ2-1 and V is TRBV19; TRBD1 might be the D (5 bases). The CDR3 covers 14 residues. V shed 5 bases and J shed 7 bases, with 15 bases lying between them. The germline gives CDR1 LNHDA, CDR2 SQIVND (reference sequence). The CDR3 DNA is TGTGCCAGTAGTCCCCCCCACCACAGGAATGAGCAGTTCTTC. Encoded protein: CASSPPHHRNEQFF.